This T cell receptor beta chain was identified during a study of cytomegalovirus exposure and HLA in healthy donors. Comments on this clone: The antigen is unknown.

This CDR3 contains 15 residues. Germline V gives CDR1 LNHDA, CDR2 SQIVND (reference sequence). V gave up 4 bases and J gave up 0 bases; unmatched junction bases: 5. Points from the study as a whole: Most TCR beta V segments were productive about 90% or about 30% of the time in an earlier analysis. Later analysis demonstrated an association between a missense DCLRE1C variant and TCR beta V- and J-gene trimming.

The PCR was carried out with 60 Vbeta primers and 13 Jbeta primers. Measured with immunoSEQ multiplex PCR; TCRdb has only the in-frame clones, and not every one. This table holds about 170,000 clones, more than 70% found once. This clonotype originated in a woman aged 50 to 60 in good health and CMV-seropositive. V usage is TRBV19 and J usage is TRBJ1-2; TRBD1 matches at 7 bases. The sample comprised PBMCs. CDR3 in amino acids: CASSNTGASNYGYTF. The CDR3 region has the DNA TGTGCCAGTAGTAACACAGGGGCTTCTAACTATGGCTACACCTTC.